This T cell receptor (beta chain) derives from a study of T-cell memory formation after mild COVID-19. Overall study context: TCR clusters mostly belonged to single donors. Study-level findings and limits: Prior to infection, memory already included some responding clones, suggesting cross-reactive memory joined.

This clonotype was observed a handful of times. Its antigen is still unknown. Each CDR3 protein gets one entry after TCRdb re-called the 5' RACE reads with MiXCR. The sample lists 200,000 to 300,000 distinct CDR3 sequences, 15% occurring once. CDR1 is SEHNR, CDR2 FQNEAQ, per germline (reference sequence). CDR3 size: 15 residues. Unmatched junction bases numbered 6, after V lost 5 bases and J lost 1 base. This chain joins TRBV7-9 and TRBJ1-1; TRBD1 aligns across 8 bases. This sequence originates from an adult woman who had mild COVID-19 (a few samples of this study predate the infection). Cell type and time point are not known. Material for sequencing was PBMCs or a T cell subset sorted from them (not recorded which). The CDR3 loop reads CASSPLQGGNTEAFF. CDR3 nucleotide sequence: TGTGCCAGCAGCCCATTACAGGGGGGGAACACTGAAGCTTTCTTT.